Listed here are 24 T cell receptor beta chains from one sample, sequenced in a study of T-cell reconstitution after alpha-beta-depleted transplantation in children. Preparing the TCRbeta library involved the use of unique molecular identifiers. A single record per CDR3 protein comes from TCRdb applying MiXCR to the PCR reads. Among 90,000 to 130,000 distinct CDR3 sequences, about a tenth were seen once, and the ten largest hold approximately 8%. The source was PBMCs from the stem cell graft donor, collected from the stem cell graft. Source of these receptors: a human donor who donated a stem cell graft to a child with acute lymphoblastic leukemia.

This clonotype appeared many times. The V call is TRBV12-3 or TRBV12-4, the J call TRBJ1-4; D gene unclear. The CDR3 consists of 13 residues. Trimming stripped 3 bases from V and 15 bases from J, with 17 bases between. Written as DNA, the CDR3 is TGTGCCAGCAGTTTCCCGGCGGGTGTGGGATTGTTTTTT. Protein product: CASSFPAGVGLFF.

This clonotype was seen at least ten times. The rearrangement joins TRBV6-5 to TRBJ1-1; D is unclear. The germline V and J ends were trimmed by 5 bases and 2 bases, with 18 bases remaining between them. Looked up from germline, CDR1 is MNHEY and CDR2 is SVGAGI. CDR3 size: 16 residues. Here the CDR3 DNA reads TGTGCCAGCAGTCTTATCGGGAGATTATTCAACACTGAAGCTTTCTTT. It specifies CASSLIGRLFNTEAFF.

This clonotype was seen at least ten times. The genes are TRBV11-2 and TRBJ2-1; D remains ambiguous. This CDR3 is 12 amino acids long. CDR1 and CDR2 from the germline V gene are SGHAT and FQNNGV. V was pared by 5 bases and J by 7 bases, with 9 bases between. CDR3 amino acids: CASSTGANEQFF. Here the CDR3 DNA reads TGTGCCAGCAGCACTGGAGCGAATGAGCAGTTCTTC.

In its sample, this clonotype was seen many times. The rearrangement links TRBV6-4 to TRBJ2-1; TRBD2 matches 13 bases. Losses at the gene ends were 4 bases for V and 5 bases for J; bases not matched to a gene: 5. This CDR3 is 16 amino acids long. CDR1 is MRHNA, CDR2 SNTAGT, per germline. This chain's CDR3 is CASSGTSGGGNNEQFF. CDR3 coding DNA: TGTGCCAGCAGTGGGACTAGCGGGGGAGGAAACAATGAGCAGTTCTTC.

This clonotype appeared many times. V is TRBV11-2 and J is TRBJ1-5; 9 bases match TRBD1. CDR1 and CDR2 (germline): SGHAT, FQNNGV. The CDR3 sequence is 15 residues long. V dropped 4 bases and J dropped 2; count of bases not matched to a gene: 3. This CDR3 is CASSWGQGGNQPQHF. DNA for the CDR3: TGTGCCAGCAGCTGGGGACAGGGAGGCAATCAGCCCCAGCATTTT.

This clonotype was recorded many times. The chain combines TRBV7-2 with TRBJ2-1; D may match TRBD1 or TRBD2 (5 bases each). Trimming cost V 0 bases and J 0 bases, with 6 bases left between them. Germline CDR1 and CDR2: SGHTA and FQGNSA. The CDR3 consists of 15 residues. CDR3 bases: TGTGCCAGCAGCTTAGCAGGGACCTCCTACAATGAGCAGTTCTTC. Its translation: CASSLAGTSYNEQFF. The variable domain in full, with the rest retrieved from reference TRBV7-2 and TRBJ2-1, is GAGVSQSPSNKVTEKGKDVELRCDPISGHTALYWYRQSLGQGLEFLIYFQGNSAPDKSGLPSDRFSAERTGGSVSTLTIQRTQQEDSAVYLCASSLAGTSYNEQFFGPGTRLTVL.

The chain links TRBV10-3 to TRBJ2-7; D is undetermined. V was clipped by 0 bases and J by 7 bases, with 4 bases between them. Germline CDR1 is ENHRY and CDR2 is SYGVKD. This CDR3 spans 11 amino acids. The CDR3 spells CAISESAEQYF. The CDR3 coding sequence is TGTGCCATCAGTGAGTCGGCAGAGCAGTACTTC.

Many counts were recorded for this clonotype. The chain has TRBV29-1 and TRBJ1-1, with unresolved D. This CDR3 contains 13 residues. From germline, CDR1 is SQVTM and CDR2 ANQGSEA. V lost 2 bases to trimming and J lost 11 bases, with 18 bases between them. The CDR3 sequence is CSVELSRDRMAFF. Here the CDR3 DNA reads TGCAGCGTTGAATTAAGCCGGGATCGGATGGCTTTCTTT.

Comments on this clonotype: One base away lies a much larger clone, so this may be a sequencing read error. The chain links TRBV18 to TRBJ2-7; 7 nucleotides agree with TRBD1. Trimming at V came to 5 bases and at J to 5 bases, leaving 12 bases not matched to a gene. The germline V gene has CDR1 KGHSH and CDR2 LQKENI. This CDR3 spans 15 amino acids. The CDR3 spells CASSAIDRVRDEQYF. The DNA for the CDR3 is TGTGCCAGCTCAGCAATCGACAGGGTTCGTGACGAGCAGTACTTC.

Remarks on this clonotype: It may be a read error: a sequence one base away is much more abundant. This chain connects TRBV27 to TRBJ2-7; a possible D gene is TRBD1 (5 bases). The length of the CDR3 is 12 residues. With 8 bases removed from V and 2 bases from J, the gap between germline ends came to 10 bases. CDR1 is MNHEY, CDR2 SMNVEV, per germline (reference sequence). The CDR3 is CASRRAPYEQYF. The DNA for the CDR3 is TGTGCCAGCCGCAGGGCCCCCTACGAGCAGTACTTC.

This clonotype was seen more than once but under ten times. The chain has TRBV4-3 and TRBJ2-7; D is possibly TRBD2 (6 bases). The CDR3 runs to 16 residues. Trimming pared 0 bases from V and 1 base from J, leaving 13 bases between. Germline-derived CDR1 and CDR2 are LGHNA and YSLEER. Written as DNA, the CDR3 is TGCGCCAGCAGCCAAGATTCAGGGCGGGGATCCTACGAGCAGTACTTC. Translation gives CASSQDSGRGSYEQYF.

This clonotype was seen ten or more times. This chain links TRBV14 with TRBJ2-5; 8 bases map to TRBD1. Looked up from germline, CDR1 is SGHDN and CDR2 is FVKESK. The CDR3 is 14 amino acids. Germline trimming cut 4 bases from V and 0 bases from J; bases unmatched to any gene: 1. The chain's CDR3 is CASSRQGYQETQYF. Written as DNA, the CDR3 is TGTGCCAGCAGCCGACAGGGGTACCAAGAGACCCAGTACTTC. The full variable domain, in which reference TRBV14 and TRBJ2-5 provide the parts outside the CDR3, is EAGVTQFPSHSVIEKGQTVTLRCDPISGHDNLYWYRRVMGKEIKFLLHFVKESKQDESGMPNNRFLAERTGGTYSTLKVQPAELEDSGVYFCASSRQGYQETQYFGPGTRLLVL.

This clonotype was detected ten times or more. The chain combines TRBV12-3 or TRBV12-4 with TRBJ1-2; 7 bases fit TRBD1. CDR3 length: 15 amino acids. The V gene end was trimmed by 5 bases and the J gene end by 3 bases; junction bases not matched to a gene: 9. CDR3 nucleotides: TGTGCCAGCAGTGTAGGAGAGGGGGCGGACTATGGCTACACCTTC. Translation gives CASSVGEGADYGYTF.

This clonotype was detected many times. In DNA, the CDR3 is TGCAGCGTTGGGGGACCGACAAACTATGGCTACACCTTC. Its protein is CSVGGPTNYGYTF. The chain links TRBV29-1 to TRBJ1-2, with D tentatively TRBD1 (5 bases). CDR1 is SQVTM and CDR2 is ANQGSEA in the germline V gene. V gave up 4 bases and J gave up 2 bases, with 11 bases separating them. CDR3 length: 13 residues.

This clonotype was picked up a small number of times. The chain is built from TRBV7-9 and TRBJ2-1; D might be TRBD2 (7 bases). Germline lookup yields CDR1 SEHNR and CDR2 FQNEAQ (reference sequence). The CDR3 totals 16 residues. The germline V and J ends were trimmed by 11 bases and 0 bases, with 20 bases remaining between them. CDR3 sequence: CAGGPRAGVSYNEQFF. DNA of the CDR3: TGTGCCGGGGGCCCAAGGGCGGGGGTCTCCTACAATGAGCAGTTCTTC.

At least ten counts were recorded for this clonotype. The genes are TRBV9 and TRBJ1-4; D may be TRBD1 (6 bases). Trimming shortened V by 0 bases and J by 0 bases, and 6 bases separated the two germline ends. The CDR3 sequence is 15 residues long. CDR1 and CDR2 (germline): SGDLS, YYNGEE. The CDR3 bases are TGTGCCAGCAGCGTAGGACAGGCAACTAATGAAAAACTGTTTTTT. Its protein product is CASSVGQATNEKLFF.

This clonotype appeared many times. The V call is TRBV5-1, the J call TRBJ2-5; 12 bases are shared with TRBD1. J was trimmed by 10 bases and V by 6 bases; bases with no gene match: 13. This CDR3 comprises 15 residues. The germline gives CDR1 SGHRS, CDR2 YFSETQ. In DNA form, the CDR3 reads TGCGCCAGCACCGCCGGGACAGGGGGCGAAGGAATCCAGTACTTC. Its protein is CASTAGTGGEGIQYF.

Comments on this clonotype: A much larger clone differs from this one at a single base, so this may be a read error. The CDR3 DNA follows: TGCGCCAGCAGCTCCCGGACGAATGAGCAGTTCTTC. Residues: CASSSRTNEQFF. The J gene is TRBJ2-1, the V gene TRBV5-1; D is undetermined. Germline assignment: CDR1 SGHRS and CDR2 YFSETQ. This CDR3 comprises 12 residues. V was clipped by 3 bases and J by 7 bases, with 8 bases between them.

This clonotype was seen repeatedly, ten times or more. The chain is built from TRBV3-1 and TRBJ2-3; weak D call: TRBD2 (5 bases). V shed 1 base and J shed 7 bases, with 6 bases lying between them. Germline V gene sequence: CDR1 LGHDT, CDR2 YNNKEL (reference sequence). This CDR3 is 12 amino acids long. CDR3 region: CASSQAGYTQYF. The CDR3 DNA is TGTGCCAGCAGCCAAGCGGGGTATACGCAGTATTTT.

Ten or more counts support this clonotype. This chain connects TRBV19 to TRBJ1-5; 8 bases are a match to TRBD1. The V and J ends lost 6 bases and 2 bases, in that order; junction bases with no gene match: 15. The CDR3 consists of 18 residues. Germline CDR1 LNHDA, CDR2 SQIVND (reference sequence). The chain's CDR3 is CASRVGRGRILGNQPQHF. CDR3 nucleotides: TGTGCCAGTAGGGTTGGCAGGGGGCGCATTCTTGGCAATCAGCCCCAGCATTTT. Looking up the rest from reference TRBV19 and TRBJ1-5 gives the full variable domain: DGGITQSPKYLFRKEGQNVTLSCEQNLNHDAMYWYRQDPGQGLRLIYYSQIVNDFQKGDIAEGYSVSREKKESFPLTVTSAQKNPTAFYLCASRVGRGRILGNQPQHFGDGTRLSIL.

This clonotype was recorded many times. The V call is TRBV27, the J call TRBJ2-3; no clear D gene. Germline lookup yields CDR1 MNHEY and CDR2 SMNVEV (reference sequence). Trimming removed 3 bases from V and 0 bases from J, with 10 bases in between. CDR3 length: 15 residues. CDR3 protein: CASSFGPASTDTQYF. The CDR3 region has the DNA TGTGCCAGCAGTTTCGGGCCGGCTAGCACAGATACGCAGTATTTT.

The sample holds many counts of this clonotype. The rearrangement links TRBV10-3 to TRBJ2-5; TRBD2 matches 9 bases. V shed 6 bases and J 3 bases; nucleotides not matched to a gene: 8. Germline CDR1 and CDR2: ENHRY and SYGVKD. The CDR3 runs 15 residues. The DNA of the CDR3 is TGTGCCATCAGACCCAGCGGGGGGCGGGAAGAGACCCAGTACTTC. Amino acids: CAIRPSGGREETQYF.

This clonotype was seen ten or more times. CDR3 protein: CSARRGEPTGELFF. CDR3 DNA: TGCAGTGCTAGAAGAGGGGAACCCACCGGGGAGCTGTTTTTT. The chain carries TRBV20-1 and TRBJ2-2, with D perhaps TRBD1 or TRBD2 (5 bases each). V lost 2 bases and J 4 bases, leaving 11 bases between the germline ends. Per the germline V gene, CDR1 is DFQATT and CDR2 is SNEGSKA (reference sequence). The CDR3 has 14 amino acids.

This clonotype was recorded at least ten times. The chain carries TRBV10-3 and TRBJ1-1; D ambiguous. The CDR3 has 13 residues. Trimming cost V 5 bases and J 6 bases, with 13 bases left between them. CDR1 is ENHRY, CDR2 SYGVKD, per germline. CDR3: CAISPGRAAEAFF. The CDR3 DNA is TGTGCCATCAGTCCCGGTAGGGCGGCTGAAGCTTTCTTT.